Below, one TCR beta chain is given with its context. Its antigen is not identified. This sample is drawn from a study of tumor and adjacent non-tumor tissue in lung cancer. Turning to the study itself: Samples averaged around 4.2 million productive TCRbeta reads each.

Study-wide points: Patients with more diverse tumor TCRs had worse survival.

TCRbeta libraries were built with three rounds of nested PCR, modified from ARM-PCR. TCRdb analysed the multiplex PCR reads with MiXCR anew, one entry per CDR3 protein. The table lists around 86,000 distinct CDR3 sequences, 72% of them singletons. From germline, CDR1 is SGHAT and CDR2 FQNNGV. The CDR3 loop spans 15 amino acids. No cell sorting was done before RNA was extracted from the tissue. Chemotherapy-naive patients with new lung cancer underwent thoracic surgery in China, August–November 2014. This chain links TRBV11-2 with TRBJ1-1; D uncertain. Sequenced material: lung tumor tissue. The sequence was collected from a woman aged 40 to 50 with non-small cell lung cancer. The CDR3 loop is CRSSLSETYRNEAFF. The CDR3 DNA sequence: TGTCGCAGCAGCTTATCGGAGACCTACCGAAATGAAGCTTTCTTT. Supplemented by reference TRBV11-2 and TRBJ1-1, the full variable domain reads EAGVAQSPRYKIIEKRQSVAFWCNPISGHATLYWYQQILGQGPKLLIQFQNNGVVDDSQLPKDRFSAERLKGVDSTLKIQPAKLEDSAVYLCRSSLSETYRNEAFFGQGTRLTVV.